Below are 18 T cell receptor beta chains sequenced from a single sample in a study of shared clonotypes between healthy human individuals. Method: immunoSEQ multiplex PCR; TCRdb's copy keeps in-frame clones and lacks some. The sample includes around 500,000 clones, around 80% seen only once; the top ten take over 9.5%. Input material: PBMCs. The receptors come from a woman in her 40s in good health. Some clones in this sample may be carry-over from other donors' samples.

J is TRBJ1-1 and V is TRBV29-1; D is uncertain. The ends were cut back, 6 bases at V and 3 bases at J, with 8 bases in the middle. Germline V gene lookup returns CDR1 SQVTM and CDR2 ANQGSEA. The CDR3 totals 11 residues. The CDR3 here is CSVVTHTEAFF. The CDR3 DNA sequence: TGCAGCGTAGTAACCCACACTGAAGCTTTCTTT.

The genes are TRBV27 and TRBJ2-1; D uncertain. Trimming stripped 4 bases from V and 12 bases from J, with 13 bases between. This CDR3 spans 12 amino acids. Germline V CDR1 and CDR2: MNHEY, SMNVEV (reference sequence). This chain's CDR3 is CASSSTDWVQFF. CDR3 DNA sequence: TGTGCCAGCAGTTCCACCGATTGGGTGCAGTTCTTC.

This chain joins TRBV5-4 and TRBJ2-7; 8 nucleotides match TRBD2. The CDR3 covers 15 residues. Germline V lookup: CDR1 SGHNT, CDR2 YYREEE (reference sequence). V lost 2 bases to trimming and J lost 4 bases; unmatched junction nucleotides: 8. CDR3 protein: CASSLKSGRMYEQYF. CDR3 nucleotides: TGTGCCAGCAGCTTAAAGAGCGGGAGAATGTACGAGCAGTACTTC.

The V call is TRBV29-1, the J call TRBJ1-2, with 10 bases fitting TRBD1. Germline CDR1 reads SQVTM; CDR2 reads ANQGSEA. The CDR3 has 13 residues. The V gene end was trimmed by 6 bases and the J gene end by 4 bases; junction bases not matched to a gene: 5. The CDR3 reads CSVADRGLYGYTF. The CDR3 coding sequence is TGCAGCGTCGCCGACAGGGGGCTCTATGGCTACACCTTC.

V usage is TRBV2 and J usage is TRBJ2-1, with D possibly being TRBD2 (7 bases). Germline CDR1 SNHLY, CDR2 FYNNEI. The CDR3 spans 14 residues. V was shortened by 8 bases and J by 2 bases, with 13 bases between the two germline ends. The CDR3 DNA is TGTGCCAGCGGGAGGGGGGTAGCCTACAATGAGCAGTTCTTC. Protein product: CASGRGVAYNEQFF.

This CDR3 is CASNPRGSRYEQYF. The CDR3 nucleotides read TGTGCCAGCAACCCCCGGGGGAGTCGGTACGAGCAGTACTTC. The chain employs TRBV6-1 and TRBJ2-7, with D tentatively TRBD2 (6 bases). This CDR3 has 14 residues. Germline V gives CDR1 MNHNS, CDR2 SASEGT. V shed 7 bases and J shed 4 bases, with 17 bases lying between them.

The chain has TRBV18 and TRBJ2-7; no clear D. V lost 2 bases and J 5 bases, leaving 22 bases between the germline ends. The CDR3 runs to 17 residues. Germline loops: CDR1 KGHSH, CDR2 LQKENI. CDR3 nucleotides: TGTGCCAGCTCACCAAGTGTAGCAGAACGGGCTTGGGACGAGCAGTACTTC. Translating it yields CASSPSVAERAWDEQYF.

The V gene is TRBV11-1, the J gene TRBJ2-1; D is uncertain. CDR3 length: 13 residues. V lost 5 bases, J lost 9 bases, and 14 bases lay in between. Germline V gene sequence: CDR1 SGHAT, CDR2 FQDESV (reference sequence). CDR3 sequence: CASSPFAESEQFF. Written as DNA, the CDR3 is TGTGCCAGCAGCCCATTTGCGGAGTCTGAGCAGTTCTTC.

The table lists this clone with a few counts. The sample contains more than one DNA sequence encoding this CDR3. V and J are TRBV7-9 and TRBJ2-1, with D hard to call. The CDR3 loop spans 13 amino acids. Trimming stripped 3 bases from V and 4 bases from J, with 7 bases between. CDR1 and CDR2 (germline): SEHNR, FQNEAQ (reference sequence). The CDR3 protein is CASSLLGYNEQFF. The CDR3 nucleotides read TGTGCCAGCAGCTTGCTAGGTTACAATGAGCAGTTCTTC.

The chain uses TRBV7-6 and TRBJ2-1; 8 nucleotides agree with TRBD2. The junction had 5 bases not matched to a gene; V was cut back by 2 bases and J by 5 bases. The CDR3 sequence is 15 residues long. CDR1 is SGHVS and CDR2 is FNYEAQ in the germline V gene. CDR3 DNA: TGTGCCAGCAGCTTAACGGGAGGGCGTCACAATGAGCAGTTCTTC. Protein sequence: CASSLTGGRHNEQFF.

This clone has ten or more counts. CDR3 DNA sequence: TGTGCCAGCAGCACCCCAGGGGACTACTCCTACGAGCAGTACTTC. The encoded protein is CASSTPGDYSYEQYF. The J gene is TRBJ2-7, the V gene TRBV6-1; D possibly corresponds to TRBD2 (7 bases). V dropped 6 bases and J dropped 0 bases, with 15 bases sitting between them. The CDR3 is made up of 15 amino acids. The V gene's germline CDR1 is MNHNS and CDR2 SASEGT.

The V gene is TRBV4-1, the J gene TRBJ2-7; D remains unclear. With 0 bases removed from V and 0 bases from J, the gap between germline ends came to 6 bases. The CDR3 is 14 amino acids. CDR1 is MGHRA and CDR2 is YSYEKL in the germline V gene. Written as DNA, the CDR3 is TGCGCCAGCAGCCAAGAGGTCGGCTCCTACGAGCAGTACTTC. It translates to CASSQEVGSYEQYF.

V is TRBV5-4 and J is TRBJ2-3; TRBD2 matches at 8 bases. The ends lost 4 bases at V and 3 bases at J; junction bases unmatched: 7. There are 15 residues in the CDR3. The germline CDR1 and CDR2 sequences are SGHNT and YYREEE (reference sequence). CDR3 protein: CASSGGAGATDTQYF. The CDR3 DNA reads TGTGCCAGCAGCGGCGGAGCGGGAGCTACAGATACGCAGTATTTT.

The V and J genes are TRBV11-2 and TRBJ1-4; possibly TRBD1 for D (5 bases). V was cut by 2 bases and J by 8 bases, with 21 bases left in between. The CDR3 is made up of 17 amino acids. Per the germline V gene, CDR1 is SGHAT and CDR2 is FQNNGV. CDR3 sequence reads: CASSLRPGTLSTEKLFF. The CDR3 nucleotides read TGTGCCAGCAGCTTACGACCAGGGACCTTGAGCACCGAAAAACTGTTTTTT.

This clone was picked up one time. The J gene is TRBJ1-1, the V gene TRBV18; D is ambiguous. The CDR3 length is 15 residues. V lost 2 bases, J lost 4 bases, and 14 bases lay in between. The germline V gene encodes CDR1 KGHSH and CDR2 LQKENI. The CDR3 reads CASSPGEGRVTEAFF. The CDR3 DNA reads as TGTGCCAGCTCACCAGGGGAGGGCCGGGTCACTGAAGCTTTCTTT.

This clone is medium-sized. The V and J genes are TRBV10-3 and TRBJ2-7, with TRBD2 matching 12 bases. Germline values: CDR1 ENHRY, CDR2 SYGVKD. The J segment lost 4 bases and the V segment lost 2 bases, leaving 0 bases of the junction unmatched. The CDR3 totals 14 residues. The CDR3, as DNA: TGTGCCATCAGTGAGACTAGCGGGAGGTACGAGCAGTACTTC. Amino acids: CAISETSGRYEQYF.

The chain is built from TRBV28 and TRBJ1-4; D possibly corresponds to TRBD1 (5 bases). From germline, CDR1 is MDHEN and CDR2 SYDVKM. The CDR3 is 14 amino acids. The V end was cut by 6 bases, the J end by 3 bases, with 11 bases between. CDR3 coding DNA: TGTGCCAGCAGGCTGGGGCAGCCTAATGAAAAACTGTTTTTT. Amino acid sequence: CASRLGQPNEKLFF. The full variable domain, completed using reference TRBV28 and TRBJ1-4, is DVKVTQSSRYLVKRTGEKVFLECVQDMDHENMFWYRQDPGLGLRLIYFSYDVKMKEKGDIPEGYSVSREKKERFSLILESASTNQTSMYLCASRLGQPNEKLFFGSGTQLSVL.

The genes are TRBV11-2 and TRBJ2-7, with D unclear. Germline CDR1 SGHAT, CDR2 FQNNGV. The V and J ends lost 4 bases and 3 bases respectively, with 10 bases between them. CDR3 length equals 13 residues. CDR3 nucleotide sequence: TGTGCCAGCAGCTCCAATCTGGGCTACGAGCAGTACTTC. Its translation: CASSSNLGYEQYF.